This passage covers 27 T cell receptor beta chains from one sample sequenced in a study of graft-versus-host responses after intestinal transplantation (dated by TCRdb to about 2021). The time point tag for this specimen amounts to: cells obtained before transplantation from donor or recipient. In mixed lymphocyte reactions, approximately 200,000 CFSE-labeled pre-transplant responders were plated with approximately 200,000 irradiated violet-dye-labeled stimulators and cultured for around 6 days. The library was built by means of the immunoSEQ multiplex PCR assay. The immuneACCESS repertoire file appears here via TCRdb, limited to in-frame rearrangements. These files lack a portion of the clones; in checked studies, under half of the deficit traces to unresolved V genes, and the cause of the others is not known. The sample includes over 8,500 clones, with around 28% observed a single time. The ten largest clonotypes hold more than 5.5% of the sample.

Here the sequenced sample was alloreactive CD8+ T cells from a mixed lymphocyte reaction culture, taken before intestinal transplant. The cell subset or site label corresponds to: CFSE-low proliferating T cells sorted from roughly 6-day pre-transplant mixed lymphocyte reaction (GvH or HvG direction). The origin of the receptors is a human patient who received an intestinal transplant.

The chain has TRBV11-2 and TRBJ1-5; D is unresolved. V lost 3 bases to trimming and J lost 6 bases, with 9 bases between them. The CDR3 covers 13 residues. CDR1 is SGHAT and CDR2 is FQNNGV in the germline V gene. The CDR3 DNA reads as TGTGCCAGCAGCTTTGAGCCGAGTCAGCCCCAGCATTTT. The encoded protein is CASSFEPSQPQHF.

V is TRBV11-1 and J is TRBJ2-3, with D perhaps matching TRBD1 (6 bases). Germline V gene lookup returns CDR1 SGHAT and CDR2 FQDESV (reference sequence). The CDR3 length is 16 residues. V was trimmed by 2 bases and J by 2 bases, leaving 14 bases between them. CDR3 sequence: CASSLLTGGHTDTQYF. As DNA, the CDR3 is TGTGCCAGCAGCTTACTGACAGGAGGACACACAGATACGCAGTATTTT.

The chain is built from TRBV6-4 and TRBJ1-5; D remains unclear. The V and J ends lost 4 bases and 7 bases respectively, with 17 bases between them. Germline-derived CDR1 and CDR2 are MRHNA and SNTAGT. CDR3 length: 15 residues. The CDR3 DNA reads TGTGCCAGCAGTGCCCAGCAGGTCCTCTTGCAGCCCCAGCATTTT. Translated: CASSAQQVLLQPQHF.

The chain is built from TRBV7-3 and TRBJ2-5; 7 bases map to TRBD2. The germline V gene has CDR1 SGHTA and CDR2 FQGTGA. The CDR3 is 15 amino acids. J gave up 1 base and V 3 bases, and 5 bases lay outside the gene matches. The CDR3, as DNA: TGTGCCAGCAGCTTGGGGGGGGGATTCCAAGAGACCCAGTACTTC. Protein product: CASSLGGGFQETQYF.

V and J are TRBV5-4 and TRBJ2-7, with TRBD1 identical over 12 bases. Germline V lookup: CDR1 SGHNT, CDR2 YYREEE (reference sequence). Losses at the gene ends were 5 bases for V and 5 bases for J; bases not matched to a gene: 2. This CDR3 has 13 residues. CDR3 DNA sequence: TGTGCCAGCAGGGGACAGGGGGCGGACGAGCAGTACTTC. This translates into CASRGQGADEQYF.

This clone was counted between two and nine times. V and J are TRBV9 and TRBJ1-2; D might be TRBD1 (5 bases). CDR3 length equals 14 residues. Germline V CDR1 and CDR2: SGDLS, YYNGEE. V lost 4 bases to trimming and J lost 4 bases, with 14 bases between them. CDR3 loop: CASSPPGHLYGYTF. The CDR3 region has the DNA TGTGCCAGCAGCCCCCCAGGACATCTCTATGGCTACACCTTC.

A few counts support this clone. The chain carries TRBV5-5 and TRBJ1-1, with 7 bases that match TRBD1. The ends lost 3 bases at V and 1 base at J; junction bases unmatched: 12. Germline V lookup: CDR1 SGHKS, CDR2 YYEKEE (reference sequence). The CDR3 extends over 17 amino acids. The CDR3 nucleotides are TGTGCCAGCAGCTCCTCCCGAACCGACAGGGCGAACACTGAAGCTTTCTTT. Translating it yields CASSSSRTDRANTEAFF. The full variable domain, with the rest looked up from reference TRBV5-5 and TRBJ1-1, is DAGVTQSPTHLIKTRGQQVTLRCSPISGHKSVSWYQQVLGQGPQFIFQYYEKEERGRGNFPDRFSARQFPNYSSELNVNALLLGDSALYLCASSSSRTDRANTEAFFGQGTRLTVV.

This clone was found once. The V and J genes are TRBV4-3 and TRBJ2-7, with 9 positions matching TRBD2. Germline values: CDR1 LGHNA, CDR2 YSLEER. V lost 2 bases and J lost 6; bases outside the gene matches: 8. This CDR3 spans 15 amino acids. CDR3 sequence: CASSQWAGGPLEQYF. Written as DNA, the CDR3 is TGCGCCAGCAGCCAATGGGCGGGGGGGCCCCTCGAGCAGTACTTC.

This clone is classed as medium-sized. The chain uses TRBV29-1 and TRBJ1-1, with no clear D. Germline-derived CDR1 and CDR2 are SQVTM and ANQGSEA. CDR3 length: 11 residues. The CDR3 nucleotides are TGCACCACCGGCGGGGTGTTTGAAGCTTTCTTT. Its protein product is CTTGGVFEAFF.

In this sample, this clone turned up a few times. V gene TRBV9 combines with J gene TRBJ2-7; D is possibly TRBD2 (5 bases). Trimming took 7 bases from V and 7 from J, leaving 15 bases between them. Looked up from germline, CDR1 is SGDLS and CDR2 is YYNGEE. This CDR3 spans 12 amino acids. The CDR3: CASAGLPGEQYF. CDR3 coding DNA: TGTGCCAGCGCAGGACTCCCTGGGGAGCAGTACTTC.

The chain links TRBV2 to TRBJ2-5; D is possibly TRBD1 (5 bases). CDR1 and CDR2 (germline): SNHLY, FYNNEI. This CDR3 is 15 amino acids long. The ends were cut back, 1 base at V and 3 bases at J, with 12 bases in the middle. The CDR3 bases are TGTGCCAGCAGTGAAGGGGCGGCAGGGAAAGAGACCCAGTACTTC. This encodes CASSEGAAGKETQYF.

The chain combines TRBV27 with TRBJ1-2, with D uncertain. Germline CDR1 is MNHEY and CDR2 is SMNVEV (reference sequence). V was shortened by 3 bases and J by 7 bases, with 15 bases between the two germline ends. The CDR3 has 14 amino acids. CDR3 DNA: TGTGCCAGCAGTTTCTGGCCTGGGGAGGGTGGCTACACCTTC. This sequence encodes CASSFWPGEGGYTF.

The chain joins TRBV28 to TRBJ1-2; tentative D call: TRBD1 (5 bases). CDR1 is MDHEN, CDR2 SYDVKM, per germline. V was cut by 6 bases and J by 3 bases, with 11 bases left in between. The CDR3 runs 13 residues. The CDR3, as DNA: TGTGCCAGCAGACTTTGGGGGGACTATGGCTACACCTTC. Its translation: CASRLWGDYGYTF.

The J gene is TRBJ2-5, the V gene TRBV23-1, with 8 bases lining up with TRBD1. TRBV23-1 is an ORF; its function is uncertain. The CDR3 spans 19 residues. With 2 bases clipped from V and 5 bases from J, the junction kept 19 bases outside the gene matches. The CDR3 here is CASSQPIFWRDRSRETQYF. CDR3 nucleotide sequence: TGCGCCAGCAGTCAACCCATCTTTTGGCGGGACAGGTCCCGGGAGACCCAGTACTTC.

This clone was counted a few times. This sequence joins TRBV19 and TRBJ2-3; 12 bases match TRBD2. The CDR3 runs to 17 residues. The V gene end was trimmed by 4 bases and the J gene end by 2 bases; junction bases not matched to a gene: 7. Germline CDR1 and CDR2: LNHDA and SQIVND (reference sequence). The CDR3 DNA reads TGTGCCAGTAGTACCCGACTAGCGGGGGACCTCACAGATACGCAGTATTTT. Translated: CASSTRLAGDLTDTQYF.

The chain recombines TRBV13 with TRBJ2-3; D may be TRBD2 (6 bases). In germline, CDR1 is PRHDT, CDR2 FYEKMQ (reference sequence). The CDR3 totals 15 residues. Trimming pared 5 bases from V and 0 bases from J, leaving 12 bases between. In DNA form, the CDR3 reads TGTGCCAGCAGCATAAGACTAGAGAGCACAGATACGCAGTATTTT. Translation gives CASSIRLESTDTQYF.

The chain joins TRBV6-1 to TRBJ1-2, with unresolved D. Germline CDR1 is MNHNS and CDR2 is SASEGT. V lost 3 bases, J lost 1 base, and 9 bases lay in between. The CDR3 extends over 14 amino acids. The CDR3 here is CASSDNIYNYGYTF. CDR3 in DNA: TGTGCCAGCAGTGACAACATATATAACTATGGCTACACCTTC.

CDR3 region: CASSLFPRAGNNEQFF. DNA for the CDR3: TGTGCCAGCAGCTTATTCCCCCGGGCGGGCAACAATGAGCAGTTCTTC. The chain recombines TRBV7-9 with TRBJ2-1, with TRBD2 as a possible D gene (5 bases). Trimming shortened V by 2 bases and J by 5 bases, and 16 bases separated the two germline ends. The germline gives CDR1 SEHNR, CDR2 FQNEAQ (reference sequence). This CDR3 region has 16 residues.

The rearrangement joins TRBV11-2 to TRBJ1-4, with D perhaps matching TRBD1 (6 bases). The ends were cut back, 3 bases at V and 7 bases at J, with 15 bases in the middle. This CDR3 region has 15 residues. Germline CDR1 is SGHAT and CDR2 is FQNNGV. Here the CDR3 reads CASSLAAGVGEKLFF. The CDR3 DNA reads TGTGCCAGCAGCTTGGCGGCAGGGGTGGGTGAAAAACTGTTTTTT.

This clone was detected a few times. V and J are TRBV6-5 and TRBJ1-1; a weak D match, TRBD1 (6 bases). The CDR3 is made up of 14 amino acids. Trimming took off 2 bases at V and 1 base at J, with 8 bases between the two ends. Germline assignment: CDR1 MNHEY and CDR2 SVGAGI. CDR3 sequence: CASSYGTRNTEAFF. CDR3 coding DNA: TGTGCCAGCAGTTACGGGACACGGAACACTGAAGCTTTCTTT.

The chain couples TRBV6-4 to TRBJ1-1; D not resolved. V lost 3 bases, J lost 1 base, and 6 bases lay in between. Germline V gene lookup returns CDR1 MRHNA and CDR2 SNTAGT. The CDR3 has 13 residues. The CDR3 sequence: CASSEAQNTEAFF. The CDR3 nucleotides are TGTGCCAGCAGTGAAGCTCAGAACACTGAAGCTTTCTTT.

This clone was found a few times. The chain uses TRBV7-9 and TRBJ1-1; D is unclear. Trimming took 5 bases from V and 1 from J, leaving 14 bases between them. This CDR3 is built from 15 residues. The V gene's germline CDR1 is SEHNR and CDR2 FQNEAQ (reference sequence). CDR3 in amino acids: CASSPGTAGNTEAFF. CDR3 DNA sequence: TGTGCCAGCAGCCCCGGAACAGCGGGGAACACTGAAGCTTTCTTT.

This clone has a handful of counts. The J gene is TRBJ1-1, the V gene TRBV13, with D possibly matching TRBD1 (6 bases). The germline V gene encodes CDR1 PRHDT and CDR2 FYEKMQ (reference sequence). The CDR3 is made up of 14 amino acids. The germline V and J ends were trimmed by 5 bases and 1 base, with 11 bases remaining between them. The CDR3 DNA sequence: TGTGCCAGCAGCACCGAGGACAGGAACACTGAAGCTTTCTTT. The encoded protein is CASSTEDRNTEAFF. The full variable domain, completed using reference TRBV13 and TRBJ1-1, is AAGVIQSPRHLIKEKRETATLKCYPIPRHDTVYWYQQGPGQDPQFLISFYEKMQSDKGSIPDRFSAQQFSDYHSELNMSSLELGDSALYFCASSTEDRNTEAFFGQGTRLTVV.

This clone was picked up a small number of times. The gene calls are TRBV9 and TRBJ2-1; 10 bases map to TRBD2. The CDR3 consists of 15 residues. Germline V CDR1 and CDR2: SGDLS, YYNGEE. The junction had 5 bases not matched to a gene; V was cut back by 0 bases and J by 8 bases. In DNA form, the CDR3 reads TGTGCCAGCAGCGTAGGGTCTAGCGGGGGTTATGAGCAGTTCTTC. This gives the protein CASSVGSSGGYEQFF.

The J gene is TRBJ1-1, the V gene TRBV6-1; the D is unclear. Trimming removed 5 bases at V and 5 bases at J, with 6 bases between. CDR1 is MNHNS and CDR2 is SASEGT in the germline V gene. There are 11 residues in the CDR3. CDR3 nucleotides: TGTGCCAGCAGTTACGGTACTGAAGCTTTCTTT. It yields the protein CASSYGTEAFF.

Only a few counts were recorded for this clone. One junction end disagrees with the germline gene, perhaps due to a read error. This chain links TRBV7-7 with TRBJ2-1, with 8 bases lining up with TRBD2. CDR1 is SSHAT and CDR2 is FNYEAQ in the germline V gene (reference sequence). The CDR3 is 14 residues long. In nucleotides, the CDR3 is TGTGCTAGCAGCCAGCGGGGGTTATACAATGAGCAGTTCTTC. It codes for CASSQRGLYNEQFF. The whole variable domain, remainder taken from reference TRBV7-7 and TRBJ2-1, is GAGVSQSPRYKVTKRGQDVTLRCDPISSHATLYWYQQALGQGPEFLTYFNYEAQPDKSGLPSDRFSAERPEGSISTLTIQRTEQRDSAMYRCASSQRGLYNEQFFGPGTRLTVL.

For the CDR3, the DNA is TGCGCCAGCAGCCAGGGTAGCGGACTAGCCCCGGGGAGGGGAGGCTACACCTTC. It yields the protein CASSQGSGLAPGRGGYTF. This chain connects TRBV4-1 to TRBJ1-2, with a possible D match to TRBD1 (5 bases). From germline, CDR1 is MGHRA and CDR2 YSYEKL. The CDR3 sequence is 18 residues long. Trimming left V 3 bases short and J 8 bases short, with 28 bases between.